These 29 T cell receptor beta chains share one sample of origin, sequenced in a study of T-cell reconstitution after alpha-beta-depleted transplantation in children. Unique molecular identifiers were incorporated into the prepared TCRbeta library. TCRdb re-called the PCR reads through MiXCR, storing one row per CDR3 protein. The sample lists around 240,000 distinct CDR3 sequences, more than 7.5% occurring once. The sequences come from PBMCs from the stem cell graft donor, collected from the stem cell graft. All receptors derive from a human donor who donated a stem cell graft to a child with SCID.

The rearrangement joins TRBV2 to TRBJ2-3; TRBD2 agrees at 13 bases. From germline, CDR1 is SNHLY and CDR2 FYNNEI. V lost 5 bases and J lost 2; bases outside the gene matches: 16. CDR3 length: 20 amino acids. CDR3: CASSRSGTSGDILTTDTQYF. CDR3 sequence (DNA): TGTGCCAGCAGTAGATCCGGGACTAGCGGGGACATATTAACCACAGATACGCAGTATTTT.

There are many counts of this clonotype. The V gene is TRBV20-1, the J gene TRBJ1-2, with a possible D match to TRBD1 (5 bases). The ends were cut back, 0 bases at V and 3 bases at J, with 8 bases in the middle. Germline V gene sequence: CDR1 DFQATT, CDR2 SNEGSKA (reference sequence). The CDR3 consists of 13 residues. The chain's CDR3 is CSARDAGDYGYTF. The CDR3 DNA follows: TGCAGTGCTAGAGATGCGGGGGACTATGGCTACACCTTC.

Concerning this clonotype: With a much larger clone just one base away, this may be a read error. CDR3 nucleotide sequence: TGTGCCTGCAGCTTAGCGGACAGCTCTGGAAACACCATATATTTT. This translates into CACSLADSSGNTIYF. This chain links TRBV7-8 with TRBJ1-3; possible D gene TRBD1, 6 bases. CDR3 length: 15 residues. Per germline, CDR1 SGHVS and CDR2 FQNEAQ.

This clonotype was recorded many times. V and J are TRBV28 and TRBJ2-2; perhaps TRBD1 as D (6 bases). Germline V gene sequence: CDR1 MDHEN, CDR2 SYDVKM. CDR3 length: 14 amino acids. V was clipped by 6 bases and J by 5 bases, with 13 bases between them. CDR3 in amino acids: CASRMGAPTGELFF. CDR3 DNA: TGTGCCAGCAGAATGGGGGCCCCAACCGGGGAGCTGTTTTTT. Looking up the rest from reference TRBV28 and TRBJ2-2 gives the full variable domain: DVKVTQSSRYLVKRTGEKVFLECVQDMDHENMFWYRQDPGLGLRLIYFSYDVKMKEKGDIPEGYSVSREKKERFSLILESASTNQTSMYLCASRMGAPTGELFFGEGSRLTVL.

This clonotype was counted between two and nine times. The chain employs TRBV18 and TRBJ2-5; tentatively, D is TRBD1 or TRBD2 (5 bases each). Looked up from germline, CDR1 is KGHSH and CDR2 is LQKENI. CDR3 length: 17 residues. V dropped 0 bases and J dropped 2 bases, with 16 bases sitting between them. The CDR3 sequence: CASSPPWTDRPQETQYF. CDR3 DNA sequence: TGTGCCAGCTCACCACCGTGGACTGACAGACCTCAAGAGACCCAGTACTTC. The full variable domain, completed using reference TRBV18 and TRBJ2-5, is NAGVMQNPRHLVRRRGQEARLRCSPMKGHSHVYWYRQLPEEGLKFMVYLQKENIIDESGMPKERFSAEFPKEGPSILRIQQVVRGDSAAYFCASSPPWTDRPQETQYFGPGTRLLVL.

The table lists this clonotype with many counts. CDR3 coding DNA: TGTGCCAGCAGCGCTCCGGGACAGAACTCTGGAAACACCATATATTTT. Translation gives CASSAPGQNSGNTIYF. The J gene is TRBJ1-3, the V gene TRBV9; 7 bases map to TRBD1. The germline gives CDR1 SGDLS, CDR2 YYNGEE. This CDR3 is 16 amino acids long. The trim removed 3 bases at V and 0 bases at J, leaving 6 bases unmatched.

This clonotype was seen at least ten times. J is TRBJ2-3 and V is TRBV20-1; no definite D call. Trimming cost V 5 bases and J 1 base, with 16 bases left between them. Per germline, CDR1 DFQATT and CDR2 SNEGSKA (reference sequence). The CDR3 totals 15 residues. CDR3 coding DNA: TGCAGTGCTTACTACCTTGCGGCCCGCACAGATACGCAGTATTTT. Its protein product is CSAYYLAARTDTQYF.

This clonotype has at least ten counts. The chain employs TRBV12-3 or TRBV12-4 and TRBJ2-3; D unresolved. Trimming took 6 bases from V and 1 from J, leaving 14 bases between them. The CDR3 runs 15 residues. The CDR3 sequence: CASSFVSEGTDTQYF. The CDR3 bases are TGTGCCAGCAGCTTTGTCAGTGAGGGCACAGATACGCAGTATTTT.

Ten or more counts support this clonotype. CDR3 coding DNA: TGCGCCAGCAGGAATAGCGGGGGAGGTGCAGATACGCAGTATTTT. Translation gives CASRNSGGGADTQYF. The V gene is TRBV5-1, the J gene TRBJ2-3; 9 bases are shared with TRBD2. Looked up from germline, CDR1 is SGHRS and CDR2 is YFSETQ. V was pared by 5 bases and J by 4 bases, with 8 bases of the junction left unmatched. CDR3 length: 15 residues.

This clonotype was picked up a small number of times. The chain employs TRBV7-8 and TRBJ2-1; D unclear. V was pared by 6 bases and J by 9 bases, with 12 bases between. CDR1 is SGHVS and CDR2 is FQNEAQ in the germline V gene. CDR3 size: 12 residues. The CDR3 region is CASRLDWGEQFF. In DNA, the CDR3 is TGTGCCAGCAGACTCGACTGGGGTGAGCAGTTCTTC.

In this sample, this clonotype turned up many times. This sequence joins TRBV12-3 or TRBV12-4 and TRBJ2-1; D possibly uses TRBD1 or TRBD2 (5 bases each). The V end lost 3 bases, the J end lost 4 bases, and 10 bases lay between the germline ends. The CDR3 length is 14 residues. The CDR3 sequence is CASSFRDLYNEQFF. The CDR3 DNA sequence: TGTGCCAGCAGTTTCCGGGACCTATACAATGAGCAGTTCTTC.

Worth noting for this clonotype: With a much larger clone just one base away, this may be a read error. This chain links TRBV2 with TRBJ1-5; D may be TRBD1 (6 bases). Between the trimmed V and J ends, which lost 8 bases and 6 bases, there was a span of 23 bases. Germline CDR1 is SNHLY and CDR2 is FYNNEI. The CDR3 spans 16 residues. CDR3 bases: TGTGCCAGCTGGGTAGGGGGGCAGGAGGCCATTCAGCCCCAGCATTTT. Encoded protein: CASWVGGQEAIQPQHF.

The table lists this clonotype with many counts. The chain has TRBV7-8 and TRBJ2-3; D remains unclear. Germline V gene lookup returns CDR1 SGHVS and CDR2 FQNEAQ. Trimming removed 5 bases from V and 2 bases from J, with 14 bases in between. This CDR3 has 15 amino acids. CDR3 nucleotide sequence: TGTGCCAGCAGCGGGCCAAAGGGCATCACAGATACGCAGTATTTT. This translates into CASSGPKGITDTQYF. The full variable domain, rest sourced from reference TRBV7-8 and TRBJ2-3, is GAGVSQSPRYKVAKRGQDVALRCDPISGHVSLFWYQQALGQGPEFLTYFQNEAQLDKSGLPSDRFFAERPEGSVSTLKIQRTQQEDSAVYLCASSGPKGITDTQYFGPGTRLTVL.

The sample holds many counts of this clonotype. The chain joins TRBV5-1 to TRBJ1-2; D gene unclear. Germline V CDR1 and CDR2: SGHRS, YFSETQ. The V and J ends lost 1 base and 2 bases respectively, with 9 bases between them. The CDR3 totals 14 residues. The DNA of the CDR3 is TGCGCCAGCAGCTTGCTACCGACGAACTATGGCTACACCTTC. Protein product: CASSLLPTNYGYTF.

This clonotype was seen repeatedly, ten times or more. This chain uses TRBV4-2 with TRBJ2-1, with TRBD2 matching 14 bases. CDR1 and CDR2 (germline): LGHNA, YNFKEQ. Germline trimming cut 0 bases from V and 5 bases from J; bases unmatched to any gene: 12. The CDR3 is made up of 20 amino acids. CDR3 bases: TGTGCCAGCAGCCAAGATTTGACTAGCGGGGGGGCCCCCTACCACAATGAGCAGTTCTTC. Encoded protein: CASSQDLTSGGAPYHNEQFF.

There are a few counts of this clonotype. The V and J genes are TRBV7-2 and TRBJ2-2, with D perhaps matching TRBD2 (6 bases). The CDR3 totals 13 residues. CDR1 SGHTA and CDR2 FQGNSA come from the germline V gene. Between the trimmed V and J ends, which lost 5 bases and 15 bases, there was a span of 19 bases. CDR3 in DNA: TGTGCCAGCAGCGCCGGGAGTAACGGGGTGGTGTTTTTT. This encodes CASSAGSNGVVFF.

Concerning this clonotype: A single base separates this from a much larger clone, so it may be a read error. The CDR3: CASSRITSSYEQYF. The CDR3 nucleotides read TGTGCCAGTAGTCGCATCACGAGCTCCTACGAGCAGTACTTC. This chain uses TRBV19 with TRBJ2-7; D is uncertain. The CDR3 has 14 amino acids. Trimming pared 5 bases from V and 0 bases from J, leaving 11 bases between. Germline V gene data show CDR1 as LNHDA and CDR2 as SQIVND (reference sequence).

This clonotype was counted at least ten times. The chain joins TRBV9 to TRBJ2-5; weak D call: TRBD2 (6 bases). Germline-derived CDR1 and CDR2 are SGDLS and YYNGEE. This CDR3 region has 17 residues. The germline V and J ends were trimmed by 4 bases and 2 bases, with 21 bases remaining between them. The CDR3 loop reads CASSPLGGNTAQETQYF. The CDR3 DNA is TGTGCCAGCAGCCCTCTCGGGGGTAATACAGCACAAGAGACCCAGTACTTC.

Ten or more counts support this clonotype. The chain carries TRBV12-3 or TRBV12-4 and TRBJ1-5; D may be TRBD1 (5 bases). Trimming cost V 6 bases and J 5 bases, with 20 bases left between them. The CDR3 consists of 16 residues. The CDR3 DNA follows: TGTGCCAGCAGACCGGAGGGGATAGGAGGCTATCAGCCCCAGCATTTT. Protein: CASRPEGIGGYQPQHF.

This clonotype was found many times. The rearrangement links TRBV2 to TRBJ2-5; 12 nucleotides match TRBD2. This CDR3 region has 14 residues. Germline CDR1 reads SNHLY; CDR2 reads FYNNEI. J gave up 3 bases and V 7 bases, and 3 bases lay outside the gene matches. CDR3 residues: CASKASGGEETQYF. Here the CDR3 DNA reads TGTGCCAGCAAGGCTAGCGGGGGGGAAGAGACCCAGTACTTC.

This clonotype was seen repeatedly, ten times or more. DNA for the CDR3: TGTGCCAGCAGCCCCCAGGGTGGAGGGGAGACCCAGTACTTC. Its protein product is CASSPQGGGETQYF. The J gene is TRBJ2-5, the V gene TRBV7-9, with D perhaps TRBD2 (6 bases). The V and J ends lost 5 bases and 5 bases respectively, with 15 bases between them. This CDR3 has 14 residues. Per the germline V gene, CDR1 is SEHNR and CDR2 is FQNEAQ (reference sequence).

This clonotype was seen at least ten times. Just one base apart from a much larger clone, this may be a read error. The chain has TRBV20-1 and TRBJ2-5; 11 bases are a match to TRBD2. This CDR3 comprises 17 residues. The germline CDR1 and CDR2 sequences are DFQATT and SNEGSKA (reference sequence). The CDR3 is CCARAGPLAGGQETQYF. The CDR3 bases are TGCTGTGCTAGAGCGGGCCCCCTAGCGGGGGGTCAAGAGACCCAGTACTTC.

The sample holds many counts of this clonotype. V is TRBV6-5 and J is TRBJ2-7; D is uncertain. The V gene's germline CDR1 is MNHEY and CDR2 SVGAGI. This CDR3 spans 11 amino acids. Deletions cut 3 bases from V and 6 bases from J, with 6 bases between. The CDR3 DNA reads TGTGCCAGCAGTTATAGGAGCGAGCAGTACTTC. This codes for CASSYRSEQYF.

This clonotype showed up many times. The chain is built from TRBV29-1 and TRBJ1-1, with TRBD1 matching over 11 bases. Germline V lookup: CDR1 SQVTM, CDR2 ANQGSEA. The J segment lost 5 bases and the V segment lost 4 bases, leaving 12 bases of the junction unmatched. The CDR3 runs to 16 residues. The CDR3 sequence: CSVGKTGQGARTEAFF. The CDR3 nucleotides are TGCAGCGTTGGGAAAACCGGACAGGGGGCGCGGACTGAAGCTTTCTTT.

This clonotype was recorded at least ten times. The chain couples TRBV5-1 to TRBJ2-2, with 7 bases that match TRBD1. Looked up from germline, CDR1 is SGHRS and CDR2 is YFSETQ. The CDR3 totals 16 residues. With 4 bases clipped from V and 0 bases from J, the junction kept 6 bases outside the gene matches. The CDR3 loop is CASSLTGTANTGELFF. The CDR3, as DNA: TGCGCCAGCAGCCTCACTGGGACAGCGAACACCGGGGAGCTGTTTTTT. Full variable domain (rest looked up from reference TRBV5-1 and TRBJ2-2): KAGVTQTPRYLIKTRGQQVTLSCSPISGHRSVSWYQQTPGQGLQFLFEYFSETQRNKGNFPGRFSGRQFSNSRSEMNVSTLELGDSALYLCASSLTGTANTGELFFGEGSRLTVL.

This clonotype showed up many times. The rearrangement uses TRBV5-6 and TRBJ2-2; perhaps D is TRBD1 or TRBD2 (5 bases each). This CDR3 spans 17 amino acids. V was pared by 0 bases and J by 3 bases, with 15 bases between. Per germline, CDR1 SGHDT and CDR2 YYEEEE. The CDR3 here is CASSLDWGFGDTGELFF. The CDR3 DNA reads TGTGCCAGCAGCTTGGATTGGGGGTTTGGGGACACCGGGGAGCTGTTTTTT.

This clonotype came up many times. J is TRBJ2-1 and V is TRBV20-1; TRBD2 aligns across 7 bases. Germline-derived CDR1 and CDR2 are DFQATT and SNEGSKA (reference sequence). This CDR3 is 16 amino acids long. The trim removed 1 base at V and 2 bases at J, leaving 8 bases unmatched. The CDR3 sequence is CSARVSSSGAYNEQFF. The CDR3 bases are TGCAGTGCTAGAGTATCTTCCAGCGGGGCCTACAATGAGCAGTTCTTC.

This clonotype has a count of ten or more. This sequence joins TRBV20-1 and TRBJ1-2; D gene ambiguous. CDR3 size: 12 residues. Germline assignment: CDR1 DFQATT and CDR2 SNEGSKA (reference sequence). V was shortened by 3 bases and J by 2 bases, with 7 bases between the two germline ends. The DNA of the CDR3 is TGCAGTGCTAGGCCTGGGAACTATGGCTACACCTTC. Protein product: CSARPGNYGYTF.

The table lists this clonotype with a few counts. The rearrangement links TRBV7-8 to TRBJ2-7; D not certain. Germline-derived CDR1 and CDR2 are SGHVS and FQNEAQ. This CDR3 is built from 16 residues. V was pared by 5 bases and J by 5 bases, with 22 bases between. The CDR3 DNA reads as TGTGCCAGCAGCCCCCGACCAAACTCAAGGGTTGACGAGCAGTACTTC. Protein sequence: CASSPRPNSRVDEQYF.